This T cell receptor beta chain was recorded in a study of prognosis after radiotherapy for stage I lung cancer. This clonotype is classed as medium-sized. CDR1 and CDR2 (germline): DFQATT, SNEGSKA (reference sequence). The CDR3 consists of 16 residues. After removal of 3 bases from V and 7 bases from J, the junction contained 11 bases not matched to a gene. Amplicons of TCR beta CDR3 were generated from genomic DNA by two-round multiplex PCR. Gene-specific TRBV and TRBJ primers were used in PCR round one. Each CDR3 protein is one row after TCRdb ran MiXCR on the multiplex PCR reads. The data hold some 13,000 distinct CDR3 sequences, with 47% observed a single time.

This chain joins TRBV20-1 and TRBJ2-7; TRBD2 aligns across 14 bases. This clonotype was obtained from a donor at least 50 years old with non-small cell lung cancer. The sequencing used PBMCs, collected before or after stereotactic body radiation therapy (not recorded which). CDR3 bases: TGCAGTGCTAGTCCGGCGGGACTAGCGGGAGTGGATGAGCAGTACTTC. It yields the protein CSASPAGLAGVDEQYF.